The 27 T cell receptor beta chains below were found in one sample sequenced in a study of cytomegalovirus exposure and HLA in healthy donors. Primers: 60 Vbeta forward and 13 Jbeta reverse. Data came from immunoSEQ multiplex PCR; TCRdb stores just in-frame clones and leaves some out. This repertoire shows under 150,000 clones, around 63% found once; its top ten account for more than 8.5%. The sample was PBMCs. These receptors were collected from a man aged 35-49 years in good health and CMV-seropositive.

This rearrangement joins TRBV5-1 to TRBJ1-1; D might be TRBD1 (5 bases). CDR1 is SGHRS and CDR2 is YFSETQ in the germline V gene. Deletions cut 4 bases from V and 4 bases from J, with 11 bases between. The CDR3 is 13 amino acids. The CDR3 loop reads CASSAGYGTEAFF. The CDR3 DNA follows: TGCGCCAGCAGCGCAGGGTATGGCACTGAAGCTTTCTTT.

For the CDR3, the DNA is TGTGCCAGCTCACCGACTAGCGGAACTAGCACAGATACGCAGTATTTT. This sequence encodes CASSPTSGTSTDTQYF. The chain is built from TRBV18 and TRBJ2-3; 9 bases match TRBD2. The V and J ends lost 3 bases and 0 bases, in that order; junction bases with no gene match: 4. The CDR3 runs 16 residues. The germline CDR1 and CDR2 sequences are KGHSH and LQKENI. The entire variable domain, with the rest obtained from reference TRBV18 and TRBJ2-3, is as follows: NAGVMQNPRHLVRRRGQEARLRCSPMKGHSHVYWYRQLPEEGLKFMVYLQKENIIDESGMPKERFSAEFPKEGPSILRIQQVVRGDSAAYFCASSPTSGTSTDTQYFGPGTRLTVL.

The V gene is TRBV30, the J gene TRBJ1-2, with TRBD1 matching 8 bases. The CDR3 is 15 residues long. J gave up 2 bases and V 3 bases, and 8 bases lay outside the gene matches. Germline V gives CDR1 GTSNPN, CDR2 SVGIG (reference sequence). The CDR3 DNA follows: TGTGCCTGGAGAAGCCCAGGGGGCGGAAACTATGGCTACACCTTC. It encodes CAWRSPGGGNYGYTF. The full variable domain, rest sourced from reference TRBV30 and TRBJ1-2, is SQTIHQWPATLVQPVGSPLSLECTVEGTSNPNLYWYRQAAGRGLQLLFYSVGIGQISSEVPQNLSASRPQDRQFILSSKKLLLSDSGFYLCAWRSPGGGNYGYTFGSGTRLTVV.

Here the CDR3 DNA reads TGTGCCAGCAGCGGGAGTCGTTCCTACGAGCAGTACTTC. Translating gives CASSGSRSYEQYF. This chain joins TRBV5-4 and TRBJ2-7, with D perhaps matching TRBD2 (5 bases). This CDR3 has 13 residues. The germline V gene has CDR1 SGHNT and CDR2 YYREEE (reference sequence). V was cut by 4 bases and J by 1 base, with 9 bases left in between. Variable domain in full (rest from reference TRBV5-4 and TRBJ2-7): ETGVTQSPTHLIKTRGQQVTLRCSSQSGHNTVSWYQQALGQGPQFIFQYYREEENGRGNFPPRFSGLQFPNYSSELNVNALELDDSALYLCASSGSRSYEQYFGPGTRLTVT.

The chain recombines TRBV2 with TRBJ2-5; 8 bases align to TRBD2. In germline, CDR1 is SNHLY, CDR2 FYNNEI. The junction had 10 bases not matched to a gene; V was cut back by 3 bases and J by 4 bases. CDR3 length equals 16 residues. In DNA form, the CDR3 reads TGTGCCAGCAGTGATCTTGCGGGGGGCCGGGGAGAGACCCAGTACTTC. The encoded protein is CASSDLAGGRGETQYF. The variable domain in full, with the rest retrieved from reference TRBV2 and TRBJ2-5, is EPEVTQTPSHQVTQMGQEVILRCVPISNHLYFYWYRQILGQKVEFLVSFYNNEISEKSEIFDDQFSVERPDGSNFTLKIRSTKLEDSAMYFCASSDLAGGRGETQYFGPGTRLLVL.

V usage is TRBV7-9 and J usage is TRBJ2-1; D might be TRBD1 (6 bases). V dropped 5 bases and J dropped 9 bases, with 17 bases sitting between them. Germline V gene data show CDR1 as SEHNR and CDR2 as FQNEAQ (reference sequence). This CDR3 is 14 amino acids long. Here the CDR3 reads CASSVTAGAGEQFF. CDR3 nucleotide sequence: TGTGCCAGCAGCGTAACCGCAGGGGCGGGTGAGCAGTTCTTC.

This clone was seen a few times. This rearrangement joins TRBV6-1 to TRBJ2-2; the match to TRBD2 covers 8 bases. Trimming at V came to 2 bases and at J to 1 base, leaving 0 bases not matched to a gene. The CDR3 has 15 amino acids. The germline V gene has CDR1 MNHNS and CDR2 SASEGT. CDR3 DNA: TGTGCCAGCAGTGAACTAGCGGGGAACACCGGGGAGCTGTTTTTT. Translation gives CASSELAGNTGELFF.

The V call is TRBV5-4, the J call TRBJ2-3; D possibly corresponds to TRBD1 (5 bases). V lost 1 base, J lost 6 bases, and 15 bases lay in between. Germline values: CDR1 SGHNT, CDR2 YYREEE (reference sequence). The CDR3 length is 15 residues. The CDR3 here is CASSLSVDPGDTQYF. The CDR3 region has the DNA TGTGCCAGCAGCTTGTCAGTAGACCCAGGGGATACGCAGTATTTT.

This chain joins TRBV4-3 and TRBJ1-3; D is unclear. The J call is doubtful: the DNA matches TRBJ2-2 better. This CDR3 spans 17 amino acids. The germline gives CDR1 LGHNA, CDR2 YSLEER. The CDR3 region has the DNA TGCGCCAGCAGCCAAGATGATAGTGGGCAGTACACCGGGGAGCTGTTTTTT. Translating it yields CASSQDDSGQYTGELFF.

This chain uses TRBV4-3 with TRBJ2-6; TRBD1 matches 7 bases. This CDR3 has 18 amino acids. After removal of 1 base from V and 0 bases from J, the junction contained 6 bases not matched to a gene. Germline V gene sequence: CDR1 LGHNA, CDR2 YSLEER. The CDR3 DNA sequence: TGCGCCAGCAGCCAAGTCTCGGGACAGAGCTCTGGGGCCAACGTCCTGACTTTC. This translates into CASSQVSGQSSGANVLTF.

The V and J genes are TRBV16 and TRBJ1-5, with a weak D call TRBD1 (6 bases). Germline V lookup: CDR1 KGHSY, CDR2 FQNENV. CDR3 size: 12 residues. The V and J ends lost 7 bases and 9 bases respectively, with 13 bases between them. Here the CDR3 reads CASTTGGGPQHF. CDR3 in DNA: TGTGCCAGCACAACGGGAGGGGGGCCCCAGCATTTT. The variable domain in full, completed from reference TRBV16 and TRBJ1-5, reads GEEVAQTPKHLVRGEGQKAKLYCAPIKGHSYVFWYQQVLKNEFKFLISFQNENVFDETGMPKERFSAKCLPNSPCSLEIQATKLEDSAVYFCASTTGGGPQHFGDGTRLSIL.

This clone was counted between two and nine times. This chain connects TRBV29-1 to TRBJ1-6; 10 nucleotides line up with TRBD1. CDR3 length: 14 residues. The V segment lost 7 bases and the J segment 7 bases; nucleotides outside the gene matches: 7. CDR1 is SQVTM, CDR2 ANQGSEA, per germline. Here the CDR3 reads CSASMGQGNSPLHF. For the CDR3, the DNA is TGCAGCGCGTCGATGGGACAGGGGAATTCACCCCTCCACTTT.

CDR3 amino acids: CASSTLEKGGTSTDTQYF. In DNA form, the CDR3 reads TGTGCCAGCAGCACGTTGGAGAAGGGGGGGACAAGCACAGATACGCAGTATTTT. J is TRBJ2-3 and V is TRBV21-1; the D segment call TRBD2 is taken from the table without a DNA check. TRBV21-1 is a recognized pseudogene. The CDR3 runs to 18 residues.

V is TRBV27 and J is TRBJ2-2, with 8 nucleotides matching TRBD2. The V gene end was trimmed by 1 base and the J gene end by 7 bases; junction bases not matched to a gene: 8. This CDR3 is built from 16 residues. Germline V gives CDR1 MNHEY, CDR2 SMNVEV (reference sequence). Here the CDR3 DNA reads TGTGCCAGCAGTTTATATCGGGGGGGGGACTTCGGGGAGCTGTTTTTT. It is translated as CASSLYRGGDFGELFF.

The rearrangement joins TRBV5-8 to TRBJ2-5; possibly TRBD1 for D (6 bases). The CDR3 has 14 amino acids. Per the germline V gene, CDR1 is SGHTS and CDR2 is YDEGEE. V was shortened by 3 bases and J by 5 bases, with 14 bases between the two germline ends. The CDR3 spells CASSSRVGGETQYF. As DNA, the CDR3 is TGTGCCAGCAGCTCCAGGGTAGGGGGTGAGACCCAGTACTTC.

The chain combines TRBV11-1 with TRBJ2-7, with no clear D. Germline V gene sequence: CDR1 SGHAT, CDR2 FQDESV (reference sequence). This CDR3 has 14 amino acids. Trimming cost V 1 base and J 6 bases, with 13 bases left between them. The CDR3 region is CASSLDNSRVEQYF. CDR3 DNA sequence: TGTGCCAGCAGCTTAGATAATAGCCGCGTCGAGCAGTACTTC.

V usage is TRBV18 and J usage is TRBJ2-2, with D tentatively TRBD1 (5 bases). In germline, CDR1 is KGHSH, CDR2 LQKENI. V lost 4 bases to trimming and J lost 4 bases, with 13 bases between them. The CDR3 runs to 15 residues. The CDR3 spells CASSQGIKSTGELFF. The CDR3 DNA follows: TGTGCCAGCTCACAGGGGATAAAGAGCACCGGGGAGCTGTTTTTT.

The CDR3 reads CASSLGQGRTEAFF. CDR3 in DNA: TGTGCCAGCAGCTTGGGACAGGGAAGGACTGAAGCTTTCTTT. The J gene is TRBJ1-1, the V gene TRBV11-2, with 9 bases that match TRBD1. The CDR3 sequence is 14 residues long. Germline-derived CDR1 and CDR2 are SGHAT and FQNNGV. V dropped 3 bases and J dropped 5; count of bases not matched to a gene: 4. Complete variable domain (other parts from reference TRBV11-2 and TRBJ1-1): EAGVAQSPRYKIIEKRQSVAFWCNPISGHATLYWYQQILGQGPKLLIQFQNNGVVDDSQLPKDRFSAERLKGVDSTLKIQPAKLEDSAVYLCASSLGQGRTEAFFGQGTRLTVV.

This clone was counted only a few times. The chain employs TRBV2 and TRBJ1-2, with 8 bases that match TRBD1. CDR3 size: 16 residues. The germline gives CDR1 SNHLY, CDR2 FYNNEI. The V and J ends lost 8 bases and 7 bases, in that order; junction bases with no gene match: 18. CDR3 amino acids: CASSGGPGQGISGYTF. CDR3 DNA: TGTGCCAGCTCTGGAGGTCCTGGACAGGGCATTAGTGGCTACACCTTC.

This clone has more than one count but fewer than ten. This chain joins TRBV6-1 and TRBJ1-2, with 8 bases lining up with TRBD1. Germline lookup yields CDR1 MNHNS and CDR2 SASEGT. The ends lost 7 bases at V and 4 bases at J; junction bases unmatched: 11. The CDR3 is 15 residues long. CDR3 sequence reads: CASNFDRGLAYGYTF. The CDR3 DNA is TGTGCCAGCAATTTCGACAGGGGCCTAGCCTATGGCTACACCTTC.

The gene calls are TRBV4-1 and TRBJ1-5; TRBD1 aligns across 8 bases. V gave up 0 bases and J gave up 0 bases; unmatched junction bases: 10. Germline loops: CDR1 MGHRA, CDR2 YSYEKL. This CDR3 has 19 amino acids. Here the CDR3 reads CASSQDSRQGTNSNQPQHF. The CDR3 coding sequence is TGCGCCAGCAGCCAAGACTCGAGACAGGGGACTAATAGCAATCAGCCCCAGCATTTT.

This chain uses TRBV28 with TRBJ1-2; 9 bases match TRBD1. This CDR3 region has 15 residues. Germline V CDR1 and CDR2: MDHEN, SYDVKM. V gave up 1 base and J gave up 7 bases; unmatched junction bases: 7. The CDR3 protein is CASSLFDRGEGGYTF. In DNA, the CDR3 is TGTGCCAGCAGTTTATTCGACAGGGGGGAGGGTGGCTACACCTTC.

There are a few counts of this clone. J is TRBJ2-1 and V is TRBV12-5; D gene uncertain. Trimming left V 2 bases short and J 3 bases short, with 8 bases between. The CDR3 has 14 amino acids. Germline lookup yields CDR1 LGHNT and CDR2 FRNRAP. CDR3 DNA sequence: TGTGCTAGTGGTTTGACTGCAAACTACAATGAGCAGTTCTTC. Its translation is CASGLTANYNEQFF.

The chain has TRBV5-1 and TRBJ2-6; D unresolved. The CDR3 runs to 15 residues. V was pared by 0 bases and J by 0 bases, with 4 bases between. Germline CDR1 reads SGHRS; CDR2 reads YFSETQ. DNA of the CDR3: TGCGCCAGCAGCTTGGCCTTCTCTGGGGCCAACGTCCTGACTTTC. The encoded protein is CASSLAFSGANVLTF.

The chain has TRBV10-3 and TRBJ1-1, with TRBD1 matching over 10 bases. The germline V gene encodes CDR1 ENHRY and CDR2 SYGVKD. The length of the CDR3 is 16 residues. Losses at the gene ends were 4 bases for V and 1 base for J; bases not matched to a gene: 6. Here the CDR3 DNA reads TGTGCCATCAGTGGCTCGACAGGGGGCTGGAACACTGAAGCTTTCTTT. This encodes CAISGSTGGWNTEAFF.

The chain has TRBV11-2 and TRBJ2-2; possible D gene TRBD2, 6 bases. CDR3 length equals 17 residues. CDR1 and CDR2 from the germline V gene are SGHAT and FQNNGV. V gave up 3 bases and J gave up 2 bases, with 16 bases separating them. CDR3 in DNA: TGTGCCAGCAGCTTGGGTTGGGGGAGGAGCAACACCGGGGAGCTGTTTTTT. As protein: CASSLGWGRSNTGELFF.

V and J are TRBV4-1 and TRBJ1-5; 9 bases match TRBD1. Trimming removed 5 bases from V and 5 bases from J; junction bases left unmatched: 4. Looked up from germline, CDR1 is MGHRA and CDR2 is YSYEKL. This CDR3 region has 14 residues. DNA of the CDR3: TGCGCCAGCAGCGCCTGGACAGGGGATCAGCCCCAGCATTTT. This codes for CASSAWTGDQPQHF.